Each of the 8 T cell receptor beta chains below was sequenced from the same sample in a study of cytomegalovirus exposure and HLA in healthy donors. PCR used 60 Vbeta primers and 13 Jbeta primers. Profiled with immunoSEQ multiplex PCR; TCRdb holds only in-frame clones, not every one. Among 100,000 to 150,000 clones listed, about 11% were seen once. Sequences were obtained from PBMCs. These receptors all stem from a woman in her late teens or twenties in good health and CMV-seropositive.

The CDR3 region has the DNA TGTGCCAGCAGCGTAGGGGGACTAGCGGCCTACGAGCAGTACTTC. It yields the protein CASSVGGLAAYEQYF. The chain uses TRBV9 and TRBJ2-7; TRBD2 aligns across 11 bases. Germline assignment: CDR1 SGDLS and CDR2 YYNGEE. This CDR3 spans 15 amino acids. The junction had 1 base not matched to a gene; V was cut back by 0 bases and J by 2 bases.

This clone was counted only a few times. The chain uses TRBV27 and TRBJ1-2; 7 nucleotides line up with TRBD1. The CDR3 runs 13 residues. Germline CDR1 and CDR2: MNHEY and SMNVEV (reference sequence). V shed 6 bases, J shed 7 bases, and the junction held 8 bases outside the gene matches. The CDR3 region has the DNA TGTGCCAGCAGGGAATCAGGGGGTTTTGGCTACACCTTC. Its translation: CASRESGGFGYTF.

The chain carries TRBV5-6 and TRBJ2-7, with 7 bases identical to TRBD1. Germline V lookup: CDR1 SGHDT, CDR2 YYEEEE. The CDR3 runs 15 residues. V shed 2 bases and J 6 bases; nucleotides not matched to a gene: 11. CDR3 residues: CASSFARQGEREQYF. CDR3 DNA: TGTGCCAGCAGCTTCGCCCGACAGGGAGAGCGCGAGCAGTACTTC.

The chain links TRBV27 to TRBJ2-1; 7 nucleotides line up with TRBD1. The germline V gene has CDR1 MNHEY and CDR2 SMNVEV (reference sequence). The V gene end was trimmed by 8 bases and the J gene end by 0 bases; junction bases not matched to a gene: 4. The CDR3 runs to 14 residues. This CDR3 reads CASGGQSSYNEQFF. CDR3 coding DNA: TGTGCCAGCGGGGGACAGAGCTCCTACAATGAGCAGTTCTTC.

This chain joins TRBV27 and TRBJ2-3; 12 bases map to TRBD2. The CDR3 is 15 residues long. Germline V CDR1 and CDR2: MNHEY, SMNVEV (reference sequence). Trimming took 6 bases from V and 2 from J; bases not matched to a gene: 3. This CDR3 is CASSLAGGITDTQYF. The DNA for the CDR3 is TGTGCCAGCAGCCTAGCGGGAGGGATCACAGATACGCAGTATTTT.

CDR3 loop: CASSLGTGVPYEQYF. CDR3 nucleotides: TGTGCCAGCAGCCTCGGGACAGGGGTTCCCTACGAGCAGTACTTC. The V call is TRBV6-1, the J call TRBJ2-7; 10 bases are a match to TRBD1. Germline V lookup: CDR1 MNHNS, CDR2 SASEGT. Losses at the gene ends were 6 bases for V and 2 bases for J; bases not matched to a gene: 7. This CDR3 has 15 amino acids.

The CDR3 DNA follows: TGTGCCAGCAGTGTGGGACAGGGTTGGAGCCAGCCCCAGCATTTT. Translated: CASSVGQGWSQPQHF. The V and J genes are TRBV28 and TRBJ1-5; TRBD1 agrees at 9 bases. Germline loops: CDR1 MDHEN, CDR2 SYDVKM. The CDR3 has 15 residues. The ends lost 5 bases at V and 7 bases at J; junction bases unmatched: 9. Full variable domain (remainder filled in from reference TRBV28 and TRBJ1-5): DVKVTQSSRYLVKRTGEKVFLECVQDMDHENMFWYRQDPGLGLRLIYFSYDVKMKEKGDIPEGYSVSREKKERFSLILESASTNQTSMYLCASSVGQGWSQPQHFGDGTRLSIL.

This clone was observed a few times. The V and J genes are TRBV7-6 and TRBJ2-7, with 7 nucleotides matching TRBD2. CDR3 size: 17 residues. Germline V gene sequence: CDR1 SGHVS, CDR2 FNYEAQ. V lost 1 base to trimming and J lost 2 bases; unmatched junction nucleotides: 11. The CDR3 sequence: CASSLEPGGQSPYEQYF. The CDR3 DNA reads TGTGCCAGCAGCTTAGAGCCGGGGGGTCAATCCCCCTACGAGCAGTACTTC.